This record concerns one TCR beta chain sequence. What it recognizes is unknown. The germline V and J ends were trimmed by 10 bases and 5 bases, with 13 bases remaining between them. Per germline, CDR1 MNHEY and CDR2 SVGEGT. The CDR3 covers 12 residues. The data were taken from a study of blood T cells in healthy people across ages. Total RNA, at least 6 micrograms per sample, came from PBMCs. Together with a sample-barcoded 5' primer, a J-beta primer mix was included in a second PCR lasting about 6 to 11 cycles. TCRdb passed the 5' RACE reads through MiXCR, listing each CDR3 protein once. The sample holds around 780,000 distinct CDR3 sequences, roughly 25% seen once. Overall study findings and caveats: Comparison with aged donors showed that long-lived donors had more naive CD4+ cells and higher diversity.

These data were likewise used in another study, on T cells of mothers and their children.

This clonotype was sampled from a boy younger than 18 in good health. Sequences were obtained from blood. J is TRBJ2-3 and V is TRBV6-2 or TRBV6-3; D remains ambiguous. CDR3: CATAAGVDTQYF. The CDR3 nucleotides read TGTGCCACCGCGGCTGGGGTAGATACGCAGTATTTT.